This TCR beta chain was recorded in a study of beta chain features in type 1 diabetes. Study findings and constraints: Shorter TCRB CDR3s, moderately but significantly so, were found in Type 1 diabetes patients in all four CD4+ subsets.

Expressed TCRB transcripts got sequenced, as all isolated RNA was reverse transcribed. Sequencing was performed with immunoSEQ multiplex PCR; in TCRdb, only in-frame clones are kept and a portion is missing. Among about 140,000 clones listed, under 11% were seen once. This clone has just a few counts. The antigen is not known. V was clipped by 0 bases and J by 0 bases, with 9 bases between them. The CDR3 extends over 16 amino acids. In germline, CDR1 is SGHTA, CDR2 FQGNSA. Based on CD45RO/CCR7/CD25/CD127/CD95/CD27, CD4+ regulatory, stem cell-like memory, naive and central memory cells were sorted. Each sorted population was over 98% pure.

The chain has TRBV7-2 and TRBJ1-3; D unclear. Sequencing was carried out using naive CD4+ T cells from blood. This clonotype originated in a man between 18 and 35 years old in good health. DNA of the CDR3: TGTGCCAGCAGCTTAGCGGGCAGCTACTCTGGAAACACCATATATTTT. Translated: CASSLAGSYSGNTIYF.